The rows below give T cell receptor beta chains drawn from one sample of a study of cytomegalovirus exposure and HLA in healthy donors. Sequencing used immunoSEQ multiplex PCR; TCRdb keeps in-frame clones, though not all of them. The data show 150,000 to 200,000 clones, with roughly 82% seen just once and approximately 1.4% held by the top ten. Sequenced: PBMCs. These TCRs come from a girl aged 5 to 17 in good health and CMV-seropositive. CDR3s include the opening cysteine and the closing phenylalanine or tryptophan. A D gene is named only where the DNA matches it firmly. Part of the rows lack a size; the others show once, few, many or a class for expanded clones.

clone size	V gene	J gene	D gene	CDR3 protein	CDR3 DNA
-	TRBV14	TRBJ1-2	-	CASSQDYVGGNYGYTF	TGTGCCAGCAGCCAAGATTATGTCGGGGGTAACTATGGCTACACCTTC
-	TRBV6-1	TRBJ1-1	-	CASSENPPDTEAFF	TGTGCCAGCAGTGAGAACCCCCCGGACACTGAAGCTTTCTTT
-	TRBV7-9	TRBJ2-7	-	CASSSPEGSSYEQYF	TGTGCCAGCAGTTCCCCGGAGGGGAGCTCCTACGAGCAGTACTTC
-	TRBV5-4	TRBJ1-2	-	CASSSTGRYGYTF	TGTGCCAGCAGCTCCACAGGGAGATATGGCTACACCTTC
-	TRBV6-5	TRBJ2-5	-	CASSYQGTQYF	TGTGCCAGCAGTTATCAGGGGACCCAGTACTTC
-	TRBV5-4	TRBJ2-3	TRBD2	CASSPGTSYADTQYF	TGTGCCAGCAGCCCCGGGACTAGTTACGCAGATACGCAGTATTTT
-	TRBV27	TRBJ2-7	TRBD1	CASSTTGSYEQYF	TGTGCCAGCAGTACGACAGGGTCCTACGAGCAGTACTTC
-	TRBV21-1	TRBJ1-2	-	CASRQGQANYGYTF	TGTGCCAGTAGACAGGGTCAAGCTAACTATGGCTACACCTTC
once	TRBV2	TRBJ2-1	TRBD2	CAPHRERGTYNEQFF	TGTGCCCCCCACCGAGAGCGGGGGACCTACAATGAGCAGTTCTTC
once	TRBV10-3	TRBJ1-1	-	CAISTGSPEAFF	TGTGCCATCAGCACAGGTTCCCCTGAAGCTTTCTTT
-	TRBV5-1	TRBJ1-1	-	CASSLDRSNTEAFF	TGCGCCAGCAGCTTGGACAGGTCTAACACTGAAGCTTTCTTT
-	TRBV19	TRBJ2-7	-	CASSIIGGPYEQYF	TGTGCCAGTAGTATAATTGGCGGGCCGTACGAGCAGTACTTC
-	TRBV6-5	TRBJ2-5	-	CASSSRVETQYF	TGTGCCAGCAGTTCTCGGGTAGAGACCCAGTACTTC
-	TRBV4-3	TRBJ1-5	TRBD1	CASSQDYRGGQPQHF	TGCGCCAGCAGCCAAGATTACAGGGGTGGCCAGCCCCAGCATTTT
few	TRBV28	TRBJ1-2	-	CASSTPFGEGPGYTF	TGTGCCAGCAGTACCCCTTTCGGGGAAGGGCCTGGCTACACCTTC
-	TRBV28	TRBJ1-1	-	CASRKTGVNTEAFF	TGTGCCAGCAGAAAAACAGGAGTGAACACTGAAGCTTTCTTT
-	TRBV7-6	TRBJ2-1	-	CASSLELAVGLGEQFF	TGTGCCAGCAGCTTAGAGCTTGCGGTGGGGCTCGGTGAGCAGTTCTTC
-	TRBV14	TRBJ2-2	-	CASSQVGAGELFF	TGTGCCAGCAGCCAGGTCGGAGCCGGGGAGCTGTTTTTT
few	TRBV2	TRBJ2-1	TRBD1	CASSAEDRGQGEQFF	TGTGCCAGCAGTGCGGAGGACAGGGGGCAAGGTGAGCAGTTCTTC
-	TRBV29-1	TRBJ2-7	TRBD2	CSVSGTSGGSSYEQYF	TGCAGCGTTAGCGGGACTAGCGGGGGGAGCTCCTACGAGCAGTACTTC
-	TRBV27	TRBJ1-2	-	CASSLRDSGYGYTF	TGTGCCAGCAGTTTGAGGGATTCTGGCTATGGCTACACCTTC
-	TRBV5-1	TRBJ2-7	TRBD1	CASSSGTADTYEQYF	TGCGCCAGCAGCTCCGGGACAGCCGATACCTACGAGCAGTACTTC
-	TRBV5-6	TRBJ2-3	TRBD1	CASSSWDRRTDTQYF	TGTGCCAGCAGCTCGTGGGACAGGCGGACAGATACGCAGTATTTT
-	TRBV19	TRBJ1-1	-	CASSMPGYMNTEAFF	TGTGCCAGTAGTATGCCGGGGTACATGAACACTGAAGCTTTCTTT
-	TRBV5-4	TRBJ1-1	-	CASSAAAAGTEAFF	TGTGCCAGCAGCGCGGCCGCCGCGGGGACTGAAGCTTTCTTT
-	TRBV30	TRBJ1-2	TRBD1	CAWSLGQGNGYTF	TGTGCCTGGAGTTTGGGACAGGGGAATGGCTACACCTTC
-	TRBV30	TRBJ2-7	TRBD2	CAWSVHLLAGGISSYEQYF	TGTGCCTGGAGTGTACATCTTCTAGCGGGGGGAATAAGCTCCTACGAGCAGTACTTC
-	TRBV7-3	TRBJ1-6	-	CASSAQRARPNSPLHF	TGTGCCAGCAGCGCTCAGAGGGCGCGTCCTAATTCACCCCTCCACTTT
-	TRBV6-6	TRBJ1-4	-	CASSYRQGNEKLFF	TGTGCCAGCAGTTACCGGCAGGGTAACGAAAAACTGTTTTTT
-	TRBV19	TRBJ2-1	-	CASSPGRGSSYNEQFF	TGTGCCAGTAGTCCCGGGAGAGGGAGCTCCTACAATGAGCAGTTCTTC
-	TRBV5-1	TRBJ1-3	-	CASSLGRLPFGNTIYF	TGCGCCAGCAGCTTGGGGCGACTCCCTTTCGGAAACACCATATATTTT